The 18 T cell receptor beta chains in this list originate from one sample, sequenced in a study of T cell repertoires in aging, cancer and after chemotherapy. Rearranged V-D-J TRB sequences were amplified with a mixed TRB-A/B primer pool. TCRdb redid the calling of the multiplex PCR reads with MiXCR, one entry per CDR3 protein. The data contain fewer than 15,000 distinct CDR3 sequences, around 23% of them singletons. The template was genomic DNA from peripheral blood, not RNA. Specimen: blood. The receptors were sampled from a human donor in good health.

J is TRBJ2-3 and V is TRBV4-2, with TRBD2 identical over 10 bases. V shed 3 bases and J 3 bases; nucleotides not matched to a gene: 6. The CDR3 spans 16 residues. Looked up from germline, CDR1 is LGHNA and CDR2 is YNFKEQ. The CDR3 region is CASSHPAGGLTDTQYF. Here the CDR3 DNA reads TGTGCCAGCAGCCATCCAGCGGGGGGGCTAACAGATACGCAGTATTTT.

This rearrangement joins TRBV5-8 to TRBJ1-2, with D unresolved. This CDR3 is 16 amino acids long. V was pared by 4 bases and J by 0 bases, with 16 bases between. The germline V gene encodes CDR1 SGHTS and CDR2 YDEGEE. The CDR3 region has the DNA TGTGCCAGCAGCCGCGGCGTCCTTGAACCTAACTATGGCTACACCTTC. Amino acid sequence: CASSRGVLEPNYGYTF.

In its sample, this clonotype was seen a few times. The germline gene is not matched at one end of the junction; a read error may be the cause. The J gene is TRBJ2-3, the V gene TRBV12-3 or TRBV12-4, with TRBD2 matching over 10 bases. The CDR3 extends over 13 amino acids. CDR3 coding DNA: TGTGCCAGCAGTTTTGAGCGGGGGGGCGTTTGGGATTTT. It specifies CASSFERGGVWDF.

This clonotype was found a few times. This sequence joins TRBV20-1 and TRBJ1-1, with D perhaps matching TRBD1 (5 bases). Germline lookup yields CDR1 DFQATT and CDR2 SNEGSKA (reference sequence). The CDR3 is 13 amino acids. Here the CDR3 DNA reads TGCAGAGCCAAGATAAGGGGTGGTGCTGAAGCTTTCTTT. Translated, it gives CRAKIRGGAEAFF.

V is TRBV7-2 and J is TRBJ2-5, with 13 bases matching TRBD2. The junction had 6 bases not matched to a gene; V was cut back by 7 bases and J by 4 bases. This CDR3 spans 15 amino acids. CDR1 and CDR2 from the germline V gene are SGHTA and FQGNSA. As DNA, the CDR3 is TGTGCCAGCAACTGGACTAGCGGGGGATCAGAGACCCAGTACTTC. It translates to CASNWTSGGSETQYF. The whole variable domain, filled in from reference TRBV7-2 and TRBJ2-5, reads GAGVSQSPSNKVTEKGKDVELRCDPISGHTALYWYRQSLGQGLEFLIYFQGNSAPDKSGLPSDRFSAERTGGSVSTLTIQRTQQEDSAVYLCASNWTSGGSETQYFGPGTRLLVL.

This clonotype was counted at least ten times. The J gene is TRBJ2-6, the V gene TRBV30, with unresolved D. The CDR3 contains 13 residues. Trimming took 5 bases from V and 3 from J, leaving 8 bases between them. Germline CDR1 reads GTSNPN; CDR2 reads SVGIG (reference sequence). The CDR3 protein is CAWGNSGANVLTF. DNA of the CDR3: TGTGCCTGGGGTAACAGTGGGGCCAACGTCCTGACTTTC.

This CDR3 reads CASRGQGAQNSPLHF. CDR3 coding DNA: TGTGCCAGCAGGGGACAGGGGGCCCAAAATTCACCCCTCCACTTT. The J gene is TRBJ1-6, the V gene TRBV6-5, with 12 bases identical to TRBD1. CDR3 length: 15 residues. V gave up 6 bases and J gave up 7 bases; unmatched junction bases: 4. The germline V gene has CDR1 MNHEY and CDR2 SVGAGI.

This chain joins TRBV4-3 and TRBJ1-4; 7 bases are shared with TRBD1. The CDR3 runs 15 residues. The ends lost 1 base at V and 7 bases at J; junction bases unmatched: 6. Germline V gene lookup returns CDR1 LGHNA and CDR2 YSLEER. Here the CDR3 reads CASSQALAGGEKLFF. In DNA, the CDR3 is TGCGCCAGCAGCCAAGCACTGGCAGGGGGTGAAAAACTGTTTTTT.

This clonotype showed up just a few times. The CDR3 bases are TGTGCCAGCAGCTCCGACCCCCAGACCACAGATACGCAGTATTTT. Protein product: CASSSDPQTTDTQYF. This chain uses TRBV7-3 with TRBJ2-3; D unclear. V lost 4 bases, J lost 2 bases, and 13 bases lay in between. Germline assignment: CDR1 SGHTA and CDR2 FQGTGA. The CDR3 sequence is 15 residues long.

This clonotype was seen more than once but under ten times. The genes are TRBV7-9 and TRBJ2-7; D call uncertain. Germline values: CDR1 SEHNR, CDR2 FQNEAQ (reference sequence). V lost 8 bases to trimming and J lost 3 bases, with 17 bases between them. The CDR3 sequence is 14 residues long. The CDR3 is CASSAAPPHYEQYF. CDR3 in DNA: TGTGCCAGCTCGGCCGCTCCGCCCCACTACGAGCAGTACTTC.

CDR3 DNA sequence: TGTGCCAGCTCACAGGGGGCCGGTAATCAGCCCCAGCATTTT. Protein sequence: CASSQGAGNQPQHF. The chain employs TRBV18 and TRBJ1-5, with 7 bases lining up with TRBD1. Looked up from germline, CDR1 is KGHSH and CDR2 is LQKENI. The CDR3 contains 14 residues. With V trimmed by 4 bases and J by 4 bases, 4 bases remained unmatched. Full variable domain (remainder filled in from reference TRBV18 and TRBJ1-5): NAGVMQNPRHLVRRRGQEARLRCSPMKGHSHVYWYRQLPEEGLKFMVYLQKENIIDESGMPKERFSAEFPKEGPSILRIQQVVRGDSAAYFCASSQGAGNQPQHFGDGTRLSIL.

In its sample, this clonotype was seen a few times. This chain joins TRBV5-4 and TRBJ2-5, with 7 bases that match TRBD1. J lost 2 bases, V lost 3 bases, and 10 bases had no gene match. Germline V gene lookup returns CDR1 SGHNT and CDR2 YYREEE (reference sequence). The length of the CDR3 is 16 residues. Here the CDR3 reads CASSWWARGPQETQYF. The CDR3 bases are TGTGCCAGCAGCTGGTGGGCGAGGGGGCCTCAAGAGACCCAGTACTTC.

The rearrangement links TRBV7-9 to TRBJ1-3, with D perhaps matching TRBD1 (6 bases). V was trimmed by 4 bases and J by 0 bases, leaving 7 bases between them. Germline-derived CDR1 and CDR2 are SEHNR and FQNEAQ (reference sequence). The CDR3 runs to 14 residues. The CDR3 sequence is CASSSDSSGNTIYF. The DNA of the CDR3 is TGTGCCAGCAGCTCGGACAGCTCTGGAAACACCATATATTTT.

This sequence joins TRBV5-4 and TRBJ1-2; no reliable D call. The ends were cut back, 0 bases at V and 2 bases at J, with 8 bases in the middle. The CDR3 extends over 14 amino acids. Germline-derived CDR1 and CDR2 are SGHNT and YYREEE (reference sequence). CDR3 region: CASSLDVSNYGYTF. The CDR3 coding sequence is TGTGCCAGCAGCTTGGACGTTTCAAACTATGGCTACACCTTC. Using reference TRBV5-4 and TRBJ1-2 for the parts outside the CDR3, the full variable domain is ETGVTQSPTHLIKTRGQQVTLRCSSQSGHNTVSWYQQALGQGPQFIFQYYREEENGRGNFPPRFSGLQFPNYSSELNVNALELDDSALYLCASSLDVSNYGYTFGSGTRLTVV.

The genes are TRBV25-1 and TRBJ2-3; weak D call: TRBD2 (5 bases). This CDR3 has 17 amino acids. The V end was cut by 6 bases, the J end by 8 bases, with 27 bases between. The V gene's germline CDR1 is MGHDK and CDR2 SYGVNS. DNA of the CDR3: TGTGCCAGCAGCCAAGAACCGGGCCCGCTGAGGGTGGTTACGCAGTATTTT. Its protein product is CASSQEPGPLRVVTQYF.

This clonotype was counted a few times. The chain couples TRBV14 to TRBJ2-5, with D possibly being TRBD2 (6 bases). The CDR3 extends over 14 amino acids. V shed 4 bases and J shed 5 bases, with 14 bases lying between them. The germline gives CDR1 SGHDN, CDR2 FVKESK. The CDR3 reads CASSPLRERETQYF. The CDR3 DNA follows: TGTGCCAGCAGCCCACTTCGGGAGAGGGAGACCCAGTACTTC. Complete variable domain (other parts from reference TRBV14 and TRBJ2-5): EAGVTQFPSHSVIEKGQTVTLRCDPISGHDNLYWYRRVMGKEIKFLLHFVKESKQDESGMPNNRFLAERTGGTYSTLKVQPAELEDSGVYFCASSPLRERETQYFGPGTRLLVL.

The gene calls are TRBV19 and TRBJ1-6; a possible D gene is TRBD1 (5 bases). The CDR3 totals 17 residues. Germline lookup yields CDR1 LNHDA and CDR2 SQIVND (reference sequence). Trimming pared 10 bases from V and 8 bases from J, leaving 27 bases between. In DNA form, the CDR3 reads TGTGCCACCACCGGCCCAGGGAAACGACGAAGCGATTCACCCCTCCACTTT. It yields the protein CATTGPGKRRSDSPLHF.

This clonotype showed up just a few times. The CDR3 region is CSAREPGLRTDTQYF. The CDR3 region has the DNA TGCAGTGCTAGAGAACCGGGACTGCGCACAGATACGCAGTATTTT. The V gene is TRBV20-1, the J gene TRBJ2-3; D perhaps matches TRBD2 (6 bases). This CDR3 region has 15 residues. Trimming left V 0 bases short and J 1 base short, with 11 bases between. Germline V gives CDR1 DFQATT, CDR2 SNEGSKA (reference sequence).